This TCR beta chain was sequenced during a study of blood T cell repertoires in COVID-19. V was cut by 0 bases and J by 5 bases, with 16 bases left in between. Germline loops: CDR1 SEHNR, CDR2 FQNEAQ (reference sequence). The CDR3 runs 16 residues. Using immunoSEQ multiplex PCR, the repertoire was profiled, and TCRdb retains in-frame clones only, with some absent. The sample holds 330,000 or so clones, roughly 87% seen once. The V and J genes are TRBV7-9 and TRBJ2-5; TRBD2 is a possible D gene (5 bases). The TCR sequence derives from a woman aged 25 to 39 who had recovered from COVID-19. Sequencing was carried out using PBMCs or T cells enriched from blood (not recorded which). In DNA, the CDR3 is TGTGCCAGCAGCTTAGCGGGTCCGACCGGCGGGGAGACCCAGTACTTC. This gives the protein CASSLAGPTGGETQYF.